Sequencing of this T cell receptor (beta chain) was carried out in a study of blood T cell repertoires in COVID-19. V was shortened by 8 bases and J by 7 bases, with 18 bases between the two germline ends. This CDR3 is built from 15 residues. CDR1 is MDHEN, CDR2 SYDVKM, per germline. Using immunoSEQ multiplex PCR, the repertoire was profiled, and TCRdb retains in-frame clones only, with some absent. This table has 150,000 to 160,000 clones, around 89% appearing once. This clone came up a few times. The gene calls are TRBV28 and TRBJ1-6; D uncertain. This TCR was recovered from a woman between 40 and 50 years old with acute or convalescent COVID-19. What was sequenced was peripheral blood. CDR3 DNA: TGTGCCAGCGGAGGCGGGAACTCCCTCAATTCACCCCTCCACTTT. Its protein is CASGGGNSLNSPLHF.